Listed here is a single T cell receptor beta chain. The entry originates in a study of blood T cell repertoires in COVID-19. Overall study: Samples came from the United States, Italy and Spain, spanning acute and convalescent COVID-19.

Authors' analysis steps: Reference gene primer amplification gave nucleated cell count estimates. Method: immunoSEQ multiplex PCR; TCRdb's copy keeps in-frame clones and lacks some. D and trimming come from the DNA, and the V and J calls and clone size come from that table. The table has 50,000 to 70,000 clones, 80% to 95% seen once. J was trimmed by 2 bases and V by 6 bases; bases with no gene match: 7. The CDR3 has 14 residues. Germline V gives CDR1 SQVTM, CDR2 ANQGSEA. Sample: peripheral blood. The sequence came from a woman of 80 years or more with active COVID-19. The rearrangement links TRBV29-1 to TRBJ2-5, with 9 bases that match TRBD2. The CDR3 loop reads CSVNSGGVQETQYF. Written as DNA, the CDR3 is TGCAGCGTGAATAGCGGGGGCGTTCAAGAGACCCAGTACTTC.